This T cell receptor beta chain comes out of a study of cytomegalovirus exposure and HLA in healthy donors. Study-level results: Specificity of a few CMV-associated chains for CMV antigens was verified in vitro. Later analysis found that TCR beta chains associated with HLA were more clonally expanded than other, equally common chains. The study recorded 150 to 200 TCR beta chains that were cytomegalovirus-associated. Differences between HLA loci emerged in a later analysis of TCR association rates, with DRB1 most and HLA-C fewest.

This clone came up a few times. Antigen: not known. PCR amplification relied on 60 Vbeta primers (plus 13 Jbeta primers). The repertoire was sequenced with immunoSEQ multiplex PCR; TCRdb's copy has only in-frame clones and lacks some. In the table there are roughly 200,000 clones, roughly 9.4% of which are singletons. The germline CDR1 and CDR2 sequences are SGHTA and FQGNSA. CDR3 length: 12 amino acids. Trimming took off 8 bases at V and 10 bases at J, with 14 bases between the two ends. The receptor comes from a woman aged 25 to 45 in good health and CMV-seropositive. The chain couples TRBV7-2 to TRBJ1-4; possible D gene TRBD1, 6 bases. The sequenced material came from PBMCs. CDR3 in DNA: TGTGCCAGCCTAGGGGGGGTAGGAAAACTGTTTTTT. This sequence encodes CASLGGVGKLFF.